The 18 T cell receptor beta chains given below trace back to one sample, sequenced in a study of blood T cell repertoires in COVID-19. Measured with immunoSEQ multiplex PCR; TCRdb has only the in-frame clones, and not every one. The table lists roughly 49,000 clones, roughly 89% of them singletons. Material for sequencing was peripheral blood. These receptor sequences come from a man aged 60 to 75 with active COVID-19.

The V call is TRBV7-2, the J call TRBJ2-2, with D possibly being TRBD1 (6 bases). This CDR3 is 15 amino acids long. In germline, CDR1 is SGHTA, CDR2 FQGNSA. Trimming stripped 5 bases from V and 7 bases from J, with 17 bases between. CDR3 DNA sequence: TGTGCCAGCAGCCCTGTTGGGGGCAGGGGCGGGGAGCTGTTTTTT. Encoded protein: CASSPVGGRGGELFF.

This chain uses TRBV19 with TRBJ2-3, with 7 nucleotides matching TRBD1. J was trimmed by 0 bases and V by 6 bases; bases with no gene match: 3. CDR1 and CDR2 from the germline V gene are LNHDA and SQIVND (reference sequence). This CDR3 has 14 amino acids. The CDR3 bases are TGTGCCAGTAGCAGACAGGGTAGCACAGATACGCAGTATTTT. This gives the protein CASSRQGSTDTQYF.

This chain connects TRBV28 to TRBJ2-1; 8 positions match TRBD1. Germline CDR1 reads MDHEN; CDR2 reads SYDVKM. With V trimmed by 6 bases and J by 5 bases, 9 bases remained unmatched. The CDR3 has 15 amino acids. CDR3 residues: CASSRGLGSNNEQFF. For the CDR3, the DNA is TGTGCCAGCAGCAGGGGGCTAGGTAGCAACAATGAGCAGTTCTTC.

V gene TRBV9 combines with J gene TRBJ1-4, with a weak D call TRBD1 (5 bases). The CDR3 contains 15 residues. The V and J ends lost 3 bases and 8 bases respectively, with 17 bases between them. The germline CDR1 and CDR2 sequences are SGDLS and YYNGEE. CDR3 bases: TGTGCCAGCAGCGCAGACACTGGACACGGGGAAAAACTGTTTTTT. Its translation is CASSADTGHGEKLFF.

The CDR3 is CASSVGLAGVRETQYF. The CDR3 region has the DNA TGTGCCAGCAGCGTGGGGCTAGCGGGAGTGAGGGAGACCCAGTACTTC. The genes are TRBV11-2 and TRBJ2-5, with 10 bases that match TRBD2. This CDR3 region has 16 residues. J gave up 5 bases and V 5 bases, and 11 bases lay outside the gene matches. From germline, CDR1 is SGHAT and CDR2 FQNNGV.

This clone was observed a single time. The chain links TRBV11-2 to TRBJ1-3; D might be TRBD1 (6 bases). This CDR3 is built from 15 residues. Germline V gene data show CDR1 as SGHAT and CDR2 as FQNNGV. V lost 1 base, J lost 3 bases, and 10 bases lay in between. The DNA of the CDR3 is TGTGCCAGCAGCTTAGTGGCAGGGGTTGGAAACACCATATATTTT. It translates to CASSLVAGVGNTIYF.

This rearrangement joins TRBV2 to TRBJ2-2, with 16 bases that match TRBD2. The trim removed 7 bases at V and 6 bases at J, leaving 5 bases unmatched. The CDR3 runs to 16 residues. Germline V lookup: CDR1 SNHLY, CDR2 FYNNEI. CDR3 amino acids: CASTKGLAGGAGELFF. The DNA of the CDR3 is TGTGCCAGCACCAAGGGACTAGCGGGAGGGGCCGGGGAGCTGTTTTTT.

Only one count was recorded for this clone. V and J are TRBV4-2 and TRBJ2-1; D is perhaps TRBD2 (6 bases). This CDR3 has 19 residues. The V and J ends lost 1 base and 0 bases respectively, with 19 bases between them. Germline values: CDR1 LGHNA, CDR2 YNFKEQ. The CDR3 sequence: CASSQGVAFRGSSYNEQFF. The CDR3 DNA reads TGTGCCAGCAGCCAAGGGGTAGCGTTTCGGGGGAGCTCCTACAATGAGCAGTTCTTC.

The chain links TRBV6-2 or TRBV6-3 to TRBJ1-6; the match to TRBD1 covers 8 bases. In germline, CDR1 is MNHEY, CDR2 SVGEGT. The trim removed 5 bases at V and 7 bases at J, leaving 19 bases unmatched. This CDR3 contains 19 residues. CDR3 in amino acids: CASSDTGGGYTRRNSPLHF. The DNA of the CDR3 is TGTGCCAGCAGTGATACAGGGGGAGGATACACTCGTCGGAATTCACCCCTCCACTTT.

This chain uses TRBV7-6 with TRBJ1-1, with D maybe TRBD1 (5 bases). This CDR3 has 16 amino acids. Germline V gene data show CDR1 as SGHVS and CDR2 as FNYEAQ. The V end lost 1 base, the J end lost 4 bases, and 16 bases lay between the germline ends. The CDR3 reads CASSLVLGAGGTEAFF. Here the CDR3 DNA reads TGTGCCAGCAGCTTAGTACTAGGGGCGGGGGGCACTGAAGCTTTCTTT.

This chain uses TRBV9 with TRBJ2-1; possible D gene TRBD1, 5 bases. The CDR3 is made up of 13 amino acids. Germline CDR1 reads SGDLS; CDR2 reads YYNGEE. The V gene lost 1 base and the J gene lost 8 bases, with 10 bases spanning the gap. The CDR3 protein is CASSVNWGDEQFF. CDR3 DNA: TGTGCCAGCAGCGTAAACTGGGGCGATGAGCAGTTCTTC.

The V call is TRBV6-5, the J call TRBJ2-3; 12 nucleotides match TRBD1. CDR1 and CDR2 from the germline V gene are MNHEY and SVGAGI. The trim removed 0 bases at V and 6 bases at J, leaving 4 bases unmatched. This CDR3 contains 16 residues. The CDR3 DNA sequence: TGTGCCAGCAGTTACTCGGGGACAGGGGGCGGTGATACGCAGTATTTT. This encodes CASSYSGTGGGDTQYF.

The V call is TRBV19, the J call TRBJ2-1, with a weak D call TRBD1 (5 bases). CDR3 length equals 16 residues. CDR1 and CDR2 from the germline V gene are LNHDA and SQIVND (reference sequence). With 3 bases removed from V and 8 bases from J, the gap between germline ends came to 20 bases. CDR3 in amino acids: CASSMFRVIKSDEQFF. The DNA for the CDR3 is TGTGCCAGTAGTATGTTCAGGGTCATTAAAAGCGATGAGCAGTTCTTC. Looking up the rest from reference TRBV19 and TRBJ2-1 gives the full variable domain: DGGITQSPKYLFRKEGQNVTLSCEQNLNHDAMYWYRQDPGQGLRLIYYSQIVNDFQKGDIAEGYSVSREKKESFPLTVTSAQKNPTAFYLCASSMFRVIKSDEQFFGPGTRLTVL.

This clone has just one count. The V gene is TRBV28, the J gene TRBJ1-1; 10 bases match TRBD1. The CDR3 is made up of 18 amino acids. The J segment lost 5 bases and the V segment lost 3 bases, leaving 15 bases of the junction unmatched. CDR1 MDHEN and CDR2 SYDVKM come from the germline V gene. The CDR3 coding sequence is TGTGCCAGCAGTTTCCCGGACACGGACAGGGGGTATATGACTGAAGCTTTCTTT. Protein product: CASSFPDTDRGYMTEAFF.

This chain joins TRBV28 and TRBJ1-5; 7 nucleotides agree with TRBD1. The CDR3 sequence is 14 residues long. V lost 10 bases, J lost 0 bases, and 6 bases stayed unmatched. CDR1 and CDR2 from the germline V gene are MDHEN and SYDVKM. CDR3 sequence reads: CATTGVNSNQPQHF. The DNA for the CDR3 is TGTGCCACAACAGGGGTAAATAGCAATCAGCCCCAGCATTTT.

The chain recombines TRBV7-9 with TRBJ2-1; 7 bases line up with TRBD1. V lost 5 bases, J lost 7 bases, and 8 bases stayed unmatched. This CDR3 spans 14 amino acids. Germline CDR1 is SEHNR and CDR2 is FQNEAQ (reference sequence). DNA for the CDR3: TGTGCCAGCAGCGCCCCGACAGGGCGGAATGAGCAGTTCTTC. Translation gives CASSAPTGRNEQFF.

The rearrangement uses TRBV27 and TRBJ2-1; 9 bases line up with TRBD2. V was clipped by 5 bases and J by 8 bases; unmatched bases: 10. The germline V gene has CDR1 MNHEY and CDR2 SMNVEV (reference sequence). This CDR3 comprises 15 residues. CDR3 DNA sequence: TGTGCCAGCAGTCTACCGGGACTAGCTAGCTATGAGCAGTTCTTC. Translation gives CASSLPGLASYEQFF.

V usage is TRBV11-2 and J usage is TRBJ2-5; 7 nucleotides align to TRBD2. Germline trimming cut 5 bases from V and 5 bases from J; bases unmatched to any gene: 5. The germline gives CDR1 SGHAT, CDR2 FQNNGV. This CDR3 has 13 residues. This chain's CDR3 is CASSRGRFETQYF. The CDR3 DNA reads TGTGCCAGCAGCCGCGGGAGATTCGAGACCCAGTACTTC.